This TCR beta chain was sequenced in a study of blood T cell repertoires in COVID-19. Whole-study context: Whether acute or convalescent, the COVID-19 samples came from the United States, Italy and Spain. From T cells, B-cell-depleted T cells, or PBMCs came the material, which was cDNA or gDNA.

Seattle researchers signed up patients amid active infection and tracked them longitudinally. Germline loops: CDR1 MNHEY, CDR2 SVGAGI. Between the trimmed V and J ends, which lost 2 bases and 8 bases, there was a span of 4 bases. This CDR3 comprises 11 residues. Assay used: immunoSEQ multiplex PCR; TCRdb lists only in-frame clones, some missing. The data hold 250,000 to 350,000 clones, with about 85% observed a single time. The specimen sequenced was peripheral blood. The chain has TRBV6-5 and TRBJ2-1; the D is unclear. The clonotype originates from a human donor with COVID-19, enrolled during active disease. The donor label of this sample is uncertain. As DNA, the CDR3 is TGTGCCAGCAGTTACCTCGATGAGCAGTTCTTC. Residues: CASSYLDEQFF.